At least ten counts were recorded for the clone carrying this TCR beta chain. The antigen is undetermined. TCRdb reprocessed the reads with MiXCR, giving one entry per CDR3 protein. The sample shows about 570,000 distinct CDR3 sequences, approximately 40% of them seen only once. The sample comes from a study of T cell repertoires in cytomegalovirus infection. Study information: Matching HLA type, along with CMV infection, was indicated by public TCR beta signatures. Study-level points and caveats: In two of eight donors, the top clonotype was HLA-C-restricted CMV-specific.

The clonotype comes from a human donor in good health (CMV status not recorded). Some clones in this sample may be carry-over from other donors' samples. Sequencing was performed on cultured PBMCs, taken from culture after CMV antigen stimulation.

The CDR3 sequence: CASSLDVRAGGGYNEQFF. The DNA of the CDR3 is TGTGCCAGCAGCTTAGACGTCCGGGCGGGGGGGGGCTACAATGAGCAGTTCTTC. The chain couples TRBV7-2 to TRBJ2-1, with 9 bases matching TRBD2. CDR1 and CDR2 (germline): SGHTA, FQGNSA. The CDR3 covers 18 residues. J lost 3 bases, V lost 1 base, and 10 bases had no gene match.